These 6 T cell receptor beta chains originate from one sample sequenced in a study of molecular identifiers for immune sequencing clone quantification. TCRdb processed the PCR reads anew with MiXCR; each CDR3 protein has one entry. The table shows 460,000 or so distinct CDR3 sequences, with over 20% occurring only once. Sequencing used naive CD8+ T cells from blood, with Jurkat cell RNA spiked in. Subset noted: FACS-sorted CD8+CD4-CCR7+CD45RA+ naive T cells. The receptor source for this set is a human donor in good health. Some libraries in this study had Jurkat cell RNA spiked in.

This chain joins TRBV7-9 and TRBJ2-1, with 8 positions matching TRBD1. There are 17 residues in the CDR3. From germline, CDR1 is SEHNR and CDR2 FQNEAQ (reference sequence). Trimming at V came to 0 bases and at J to 5 bases, leaving 9 bases not matched to a gene. The CDR3 region has the DNA TGTGCCAGCAGCTTAGCGTGGGCAGGGGGCTTTGACAATGAGCAGTTCTTC. This gives the protein CASSLAWAGGFDNEQFF.

This clonotype was seen repeatedly, ten times or more. The V and J genes are TRBV4-2 and TRBJ2-3; 9 bases are shared with TRBD2. The germline V gene has CDR1 LGHNA and CDR2 YNFKEQ. CDR3 size: 16 residues. Germline trimming cut 5 bases from V and 4 bases from J; bases unmatched to any gene: 10. This CDR3 is CASSGNLAGSADTQYF. The CDR3 nucleotides read TGTGCCAGCAGCGGGAACCTAGCGGGAAGCGCAGATACGCAGTATTTT.

This clonotype was recorded at least ten times. The chain employs TRBV11-3 and TRBJ2-3; D gene ambiguous. Germline V gene lookup returns CDR1 SGHNT and CDR2 YENEEA. This CDR3 contains 14 residues. The ends were cut back, 2 bases at V and 4 bases at J, with 10 bases in the middle. CDR3 sequence reads: CASSLSVESDTQYF. DNA for the CDR3: TGTGCCAGCAGCTTAAGCGTGGAATCAGATACGCAGTATTTT.

A few counts support this clonotype. CDR3 bases: TGTGCCACCAGCAGCCCCCTCAGGAAGGGGGTGGATTCACCCCTCCACTTT. The encoded protein is CATSSPLRKGVDSPLHF. The chain uses TRBV15 and TRBJ1-6; D might be TRBD1 (6 bases). The CDR3 contains 17 residues. Germline CDR1 is LNHNV and CDR2 is YYDKDF (reference sequence). V lost 3 bases, J lost 8 bases, and 20 bases lay in between.

The chain couples TRBV4-3 to TRBJ1-1, with 8 bases matching TRBD1. This CDR3 region has 17 residues. Looked up from germline, CDR1 is LGHNA and CDR2 is YSLEER. Germline trimming cut 0 bases from V and 1 base from J; bases unmatched to any gene: 7. The CDR3 region has the DNA TGCGCCAGCAGCCAAGATCTTCAGGGGGCGACGAACACTGAAGCTTTCTTT. Protein: CASSQDLQGATNTEAFF.

For this clonotype: One base away lies a much larger clone, so this may be a sequencing read error. This sequence joins TRBV20-1 and TRBJ2-3; D gene uncertain. This CDR3 is 15 amino acids long. Trimming took off 1 base at V and 2 bases at J, with 13 bases between the two ends. In germline, CDR1 is DFQATT, CDR2 SNEGSKA (reference sequence). The CDR3 coding sequence is TGCAGTGCTAGAGGTTGGGCTCACTCCACAGATACGCAGTATTTT. Its translation is CSARGWAHSTDTQYF.